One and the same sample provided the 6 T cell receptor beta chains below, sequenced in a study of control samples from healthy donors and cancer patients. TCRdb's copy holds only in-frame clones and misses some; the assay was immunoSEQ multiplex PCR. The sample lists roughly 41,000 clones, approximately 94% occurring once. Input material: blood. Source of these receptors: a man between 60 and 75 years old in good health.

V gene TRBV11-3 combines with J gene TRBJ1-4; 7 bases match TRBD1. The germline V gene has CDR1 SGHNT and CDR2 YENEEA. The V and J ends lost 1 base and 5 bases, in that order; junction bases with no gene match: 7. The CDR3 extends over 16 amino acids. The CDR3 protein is CASSLGNRGVNEKLFF. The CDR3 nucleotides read TGTGCCAGCAGCTTAGGAAACAGGGGAGTAAATGAAAAACTGTTTTTT.

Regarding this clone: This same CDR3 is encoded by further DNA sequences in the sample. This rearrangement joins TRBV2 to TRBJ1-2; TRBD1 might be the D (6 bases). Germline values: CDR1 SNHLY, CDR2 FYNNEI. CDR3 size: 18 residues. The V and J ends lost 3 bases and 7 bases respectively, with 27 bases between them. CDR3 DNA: TGTGCCAGCAGTGATCCAGTACGGGGGGCGGGGAGGCGAGTTGGCTACACCTTC. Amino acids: CASSDPVRGAGRRVGYTF.

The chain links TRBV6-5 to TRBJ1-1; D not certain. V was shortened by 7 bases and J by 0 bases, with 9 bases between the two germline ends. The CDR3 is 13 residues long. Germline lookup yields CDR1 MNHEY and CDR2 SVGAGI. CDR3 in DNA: TGTGCCAGCACTATCCAGGTGAACACTGAAGCTTTCTTT. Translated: CASTIQVNTEAFF.

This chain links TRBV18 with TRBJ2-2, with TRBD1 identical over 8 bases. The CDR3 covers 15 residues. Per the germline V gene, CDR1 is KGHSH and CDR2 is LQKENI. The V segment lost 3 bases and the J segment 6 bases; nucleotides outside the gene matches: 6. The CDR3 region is CASSPGQERAGELFF. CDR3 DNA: TGTGCCAGCTCACCGGGACAGGAAAGGGCCGGGGAGCTGTTTTTT.

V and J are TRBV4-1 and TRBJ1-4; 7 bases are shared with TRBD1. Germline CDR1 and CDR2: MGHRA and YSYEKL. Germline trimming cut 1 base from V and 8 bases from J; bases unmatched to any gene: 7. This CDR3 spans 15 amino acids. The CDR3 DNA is TGCGCCAGCAGCCAAGCTGGAGGGGGCCGGGAAAAACTGTTTTTT. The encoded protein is CASSQAGGGREKLFF.

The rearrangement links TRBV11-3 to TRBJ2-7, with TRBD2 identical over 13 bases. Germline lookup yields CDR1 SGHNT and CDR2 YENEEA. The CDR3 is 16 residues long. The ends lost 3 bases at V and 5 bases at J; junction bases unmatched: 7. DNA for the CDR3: TGTGCCAGCAGCTTTGCACTAGCGGGAGGGATCAACGAGCAGTACTTC. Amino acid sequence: CASSFALAGGINEQYF.